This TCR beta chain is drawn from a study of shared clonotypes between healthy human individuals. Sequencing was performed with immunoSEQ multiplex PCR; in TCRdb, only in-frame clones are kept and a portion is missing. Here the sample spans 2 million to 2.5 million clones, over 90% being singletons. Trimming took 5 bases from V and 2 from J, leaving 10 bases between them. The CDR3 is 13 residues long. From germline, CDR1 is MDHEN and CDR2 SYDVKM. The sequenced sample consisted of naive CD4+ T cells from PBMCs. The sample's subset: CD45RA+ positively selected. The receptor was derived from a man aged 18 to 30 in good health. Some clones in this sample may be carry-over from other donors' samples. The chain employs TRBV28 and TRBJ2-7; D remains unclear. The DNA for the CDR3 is TGTGCCAGCAGTCGCTCAGAGCCCTACGAGCAGTACTTC. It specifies CASSRSEPYEQYF.